This T cell receptor beta chain was sequenced during a study of T cell responses to AZD1222 COVID-19 vaccine. For the study at large: Samples with a second dose at about 4 or about 12 weeks were pooled together. Overall study results and limits: Most donors were white British and more were female, and clonal diversity was possibly underestimated.

On this clone itself: Its antigen is undetermined.

The repertoire was sequenced with immunoSEQ multiplex PCR; TCRdb's copy has only in-frame clones and lacks some. This table holds 85,000 to 110,000 clones, 90% to 95% found once. From germline, CDR1 is SGHRS and CDR2 YFSETQ. The V and J ends lost 0 bases and 8 bases respectively, with 8 bases between them. CDR3 length: 12 amino acids. The sequence derives from an adult in good health. The source was peripheral blood, collected on day 0 of AZD1222 vaccination. The chain uses TRBV5-1 and TRBJ1-2; D remains ambiguous. The CDR3 nucleotides are TGCGCCAGCAGCTTGGCAGGAGGAGGCTACACCTTC. It yields the protein CASSLAGGGYTF. Full variable domain (missing parts from reference TRBV5-1 and TRBJ1-2): KAGVTQTPRYLIKTRGQQVTLSCSPISGHRSVSWYQQTPGQGLQFLFEYFSETQRNKGNFPGRFSGRQFSNSRSEMNVSTLELGDSALYLCASSLAGGGYTFGSGTRLTVV.